This T cell receptor beta chain is drawn from a study of blood T cell repertoires in COVID-19. Germline V gene sequence: CDR1 KGHSH, CDR2 LQKENI. This CDR3 has 13 residues. Unmatched junction bases numbered 1, after V lost 4 bases and J lost 4 bases. Which cohort a participant joined came from the clinical history participants gave. Method: immunoSEQ multiplex PCR; TCRdb's copy keeps in-frame clones and lacks some. The sample has around 170,000 clones; approximately 80% are singletons. Sequencing was carried out using PBMCs or T cells enriched from blood (not recorded which). The clonotype originates from a man aged 50-59 years who had recovered from COVID-19. The V gene is TRBV18, the J gene TRBJ1-5, with 7 bases matching TRBD1. CDR3 residues: CASSLGQNQPQHF. The CDR3 DNA follows: TGTGCCAGCTCACTGGGACAGAATCAGCCCCAGCATTTT.